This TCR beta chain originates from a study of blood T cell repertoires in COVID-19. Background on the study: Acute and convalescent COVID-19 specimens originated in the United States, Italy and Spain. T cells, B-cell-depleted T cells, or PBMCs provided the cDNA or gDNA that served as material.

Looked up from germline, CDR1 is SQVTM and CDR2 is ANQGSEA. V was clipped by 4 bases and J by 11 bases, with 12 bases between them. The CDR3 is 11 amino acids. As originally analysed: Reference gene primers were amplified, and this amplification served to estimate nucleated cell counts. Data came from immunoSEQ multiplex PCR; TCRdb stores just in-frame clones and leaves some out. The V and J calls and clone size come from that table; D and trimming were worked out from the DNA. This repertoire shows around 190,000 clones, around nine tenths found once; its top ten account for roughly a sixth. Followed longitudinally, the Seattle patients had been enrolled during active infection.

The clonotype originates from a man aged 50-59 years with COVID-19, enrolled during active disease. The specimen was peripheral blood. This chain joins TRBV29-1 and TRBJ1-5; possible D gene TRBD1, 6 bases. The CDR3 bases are TGCAGCGTTGCTACAGGGCAAGCCCAGCATTTT. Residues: CSVATGQAQHF.